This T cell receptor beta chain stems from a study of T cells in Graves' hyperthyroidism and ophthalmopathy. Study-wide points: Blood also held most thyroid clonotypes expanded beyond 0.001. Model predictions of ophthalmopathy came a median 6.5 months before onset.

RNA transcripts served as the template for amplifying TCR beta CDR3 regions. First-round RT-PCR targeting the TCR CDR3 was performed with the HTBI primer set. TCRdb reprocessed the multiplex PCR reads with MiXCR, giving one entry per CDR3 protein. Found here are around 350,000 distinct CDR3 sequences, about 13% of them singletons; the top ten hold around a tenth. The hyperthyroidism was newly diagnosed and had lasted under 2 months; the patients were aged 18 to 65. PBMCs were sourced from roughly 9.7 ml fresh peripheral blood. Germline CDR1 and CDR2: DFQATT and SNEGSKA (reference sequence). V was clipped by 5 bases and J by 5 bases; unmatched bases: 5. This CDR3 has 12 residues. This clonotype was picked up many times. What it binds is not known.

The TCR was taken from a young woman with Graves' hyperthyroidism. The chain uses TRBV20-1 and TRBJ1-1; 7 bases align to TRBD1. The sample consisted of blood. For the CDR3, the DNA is TGCAGTGCTCCCGACAGGGCGACTGAAGCTTTCTTT. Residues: CSAPDRATEAFF.